The 31 T cell receptor beta chains presented below share a single source sample, sequenced in a study of molecular identifiers for immune sequencing clone quantification. TCRdb reprocessed the PCR reads via MiXCR and lists one record per CDR3 protein. The data contain 55,000 to 75,000 distinct CDR3 sequences, about 18% of them seen just once; the ten biggest clones take up less than 2%. Sequenced material: naive CD8+ T cells from blood, with Jurkat cell RNA spiked in. Specified subset: FACS-sorted CD8+CD4-CCR7+CD45RA+ naive T cells. All receptors come from a human donor in good health. Some libraries in this study had Jurkat cell RNA spiked in.

The sample holds a few counts of this clonotype. The gene calls are TRBV19 and TRBJ2-1; D is perhaps TRBD2 (5 bases). CDR3 length: 12 residues. In germline, CDR1 is LNHDA, CDR2 SQIVND (reference sequence). The V end was cut by 2 bases, the J end by 9 bases, with 8 bases between. CDR3 sequence reads: CASSITRIEQFF. CDR3 nucleotides: TGTGCCAGTAGTATAACTAGAATTGAGCAGTTCTTC.

The rearrangement uses TRBV25-1 and TRBJ2-1; D uncertain. Germline values: CDR1 MGHDK, CDR2 SYGVNS. The CDR3 has 11 residues. The V end was cut by 5 bases, the J end by 8 bases, with 7 bases between. CDR3 sequence reads: CASSLGDEQFF. DNA for the CDR3: TGTGCCAGCAGTCTAGGTGATGAGCAGTTCTTC.

In its sample, this clonotype was seen many times. This chain uses TRBV13 with TRBJ2-7; D is ambiguous. V lost 0 bases to trimming and J lost 6 bases, with 9 bases between them. CDR1 and CDR2 (germline): PRHDT, FYEKMQ (reference sequence). The CDR3 has 13 residues. The CDR3 loop is CASSLGPAGEQYF. DNA for the CDR3: TGTGCCAGCAGCTTAGGTCCAGCCGGCGAGCAGTACTTC. The full variable domain, rest sourced from reference TRBV13 and TRBJ2-7, is AAGVIQSPRHLIKEKRETATLKCYPIPRHDTVYWYQQGPGQDPQFLISFYEKMQSDKGSIPDRFSAQQFSDYHSELNMSSLELGDSALYFCASSLGPAGEQYFGPGTRLTVT.

The sample holds many counts of this clonotype. The chain carries TRBV20-1 and TRBJ2-3, with 11 bases that match TRBD2. The CDR3 runs to 18 residues. Germline CDR1 and CDR2: DFQATT and SNEGSKA (reference sequence). Trimming at V came to 0 bases and at J to 2 bases, leaving 10 bases not matched to a gene. The CDR3 bases are TGCAGTGCTAGAGATCTGATGCGACTAGCGGGAATCACAGATACGCAGTATTTT. Translated: CSARDLMRLAGITDTQYF.

Note on this clonotype: This could be a read error, since a much larger clone is one nucleotide away. The V gene is TRBV4-1, the J gene TRBJ2-1; D remains ambiguous. V lost 1 base, J lost 9 bases, and 7 bases lay in between. Per germline, CDR1 MGHRA and CDR2 YSYEKL. The CDR3 sequence is 12 residues long. The CDR3 is CASSQASREQFF. For the CDR3, the DNA is TGCGCCAGCAGCCAAGCGTCCCGTGAGCAGTTCTTC.

The V and J genes are TRBV5-3 and TRBJ2-7; a possible D gene is TRBD2 (5 bases). TRBV5-3 is an open reading frame, and its role is uncertain. This CDR3 spans 15 amino acids. V was trimmed by 8 bases and J by 3 bases, leaving 21 bases between them. CDR3 loop: CASSPTERPRYEQYF. The CDR3 nucleotides read TGTGCCAGCAGCCCCACTGAGCGGCCTCGCTACGAGCAGTACTTC.

This clonotype was counted at least ten times. The chain has TRBV13 and TRBJ2-3; TRBD2 matches 7 bases. The CDR3 has 15 amino acids. V lost 4 bases and J lost 6; bases outside the gene matches: 10. Germline V gene data show CDR1 as PRHDT and CDR2 as FYEKMQ (reference sequence). Here the CDR3 reads CASSSPPGGRDTQYF. The CDR3 DNA reads as TGTGCCAGCAGCTCCCCCCCGGGGGGAAGGGATACGCAGTATTTT.

Ten or more counts support this clonotype. The chain recombines TRBV5-4 with TRBJ2-3; D unresolved. Germline lookup yields CDR1 SGHNT and CDR2 YYREEE (reference sequence). The CDR3 sequence is 14 residues long. Trimming took 4 bases from V and 0 from J, leaving 9 bases between them. DNA for the CDR3: TGTGCCAGCAGCCAGGCCGACAGCACAGATACGCAGTATTTT. Its protein is CASSQADSTDTQYF.

This clonotype has more than one count but fewer than ten. This rearrangement joins TRBV20-1 to TRBJ2-7; 9 bases match TRBD2. The CDR3 is made up of 15 amino acids. In germline, CDR1 is DFQATT, CDR2 SNEGSKA (reference sequence). V gave up 0 bases and J gave up 3 bases; unmatched junction bases: 6. CDR3 nucleotides: TGCAGTGCTAGAGATTGGCAGCGGGAGGACTACGAGCAGTACTTC. Its protein is CSARDWQREDYEQYF.

This clonotype was picked up many times. V gene TRBV20-1 combines with J gene TRBJ2-3; D tentatively reads TRBD1 or TRBD2 (5 bases each). V lost 5 bases and J lost 7, with 25 bases in between. The CDR3 sequence is 16 residues long. Germline CDR1 and CDR2: DFQATT and SNEGSKA (reference sequence). The CDR3 nucleotides read TGCAGTGCTCCATCAAACCGGGACGCTCAGCGGTATACGCAGTATTTT. Translation gives CSAPSNRDAQRYTQYF.

This clonotype was seen ten or more times. The chain combines TRBV9 with TRBJ2-3; 10 bases line up with TRBD2. CDR3 length: 17 residues. The germline V gene encodes CDR1 SGDLS and CDR2 YYNGEE. The junction had 11 bases not matched to a gene; V was cut back by 1 base and J by 6 bases. The CDR3 region has the DNA TGTGCCAGCAGCGTATGGGACCTAGCGGGAGTGGCTGATACGCAGTATTTT. It yields the protein CASSVWDLAGVADTQYF. Based on the CDR3 plus reference TRBV9 and TRBJ2-3, the full variable domain is DSGVTQTPKHLITATGQRVTLRCSPRSGDLSVYWYQQSLDQGLQFLIQYYNGEERAKGNILERFSAQQFPDLHSELNLSSLELGDSALYFCASSVWDLAGVADTQYFGPGTRLTVL.

This clonotype was observed a few times. This may be a read error, as it is one base from a much larger clone. This rearrangement joins TRBV11-2 to TRBJ2-5; the match to TRBD1 covers 11 bases. The CDR3 consists of 17 residues. Per germline, CDR1 SGHAT and CDR2 FQNNGV. The CDR3, as DNA: TGTGCCAGCAGCTTAGATCGCCGGGACAGGGGGAGAGAGGCCCAGTACTTC. It codes for CASSLDRRDRGREAQYF.

This clonotype was observed at least ten times. The rearrangement joins TRBV14 to TRBJ2-7; perhaps TRBD1 as D (5 bases). CDR1 and CDR2 from the germline V gene are SGHDN and FVKESK. Trimming removed 2 bases at V and 6 bases at J, with 14 bases between. The CDR3 contains 14 residues. The CDR3 is CASSQRKGPAEQYF. Here the CDR3 DNA reads TGTGCCAGCAGCCAACGTAAGGGGCCGGCCGAGCAGTACTTC.

In this sample, this clonotype turned up many times. This chain joins TRBV15 and TRBJ2-7; D not certain. Trimming cost V 0 bases and J 3 bases, with 9 bases left between them. Germline loops: CDR1 LNHNV, CDR2 YYDKDF (reference sequence). This CDR3 contains 14 residues. The CDR3 sequence is CATSREYLVYEQYF. DNA of the CDR3: TGTGCCACCAGCAGAGAATATCTAGTCTACGAGCAGTACTTC.

There are a few counts of this clonotype. A much larger clonotype is one base distant, so this may be a read error. The rearrangement joins TRBV7-9 to TRBJ2-7, with 9 bases matching TRBD1. Germline lookup yields CDR1 SEHNR and CDR2 FQNEAQ (reference sequence). The CDR3 loop spans 15 amino acids. Here the CDR3 DNA reads TGTGCCGGCAGCTTAAGGGACAGGGACCTCTACGAGCAGTACTTC. Translating it yields CAGSLRDRDLYEQYF.

The J gene is TRBJ1-2, the V gene TRBV12-3 or TRBV12-4, with 8 bases fitting TRBD1. V lost 4 bases and J lost 4; bases outside the gene matches: 5. This CDR3 spans 14 amino acids. CDR3 sequence: CASSWTGTSYGYTF. The CDR3 bases are TGTGCCAGCAGTTGGACAGGGACCAGCTATGGCTACACCTTC.

This clonotype has at least ten counts. This rearrangement joins TRBV7-8 to TRBJ2-7, with D hard to call. This CDR3 is built from 13 residues. Trimming cost V 8 bases and J 3 bases, with 14 bases left between them. Germline V gives CDR1 SGHVS, CDR2 FQNEAQ. CDR3 sequence reads: CASGGQENYEQYF. The CDR3 DNA follows: TGTGCCAGCGGCGGCCAGGAGAACTACGAGCAGTACTTC.

This clonotype was seen many times. V and J are TRBV13 and TRBJ2-7; D unresolved. Trimming removed 3 bases at V and 3 bases at J, with 9 bases between. The CDR3 is made up of 13 amino acids. The germline V gene encodes CDR1 PRHDT and CDR2 FYEKMQ (reference sequence). This CDR3 is CASSFSADYEQYF. Written as DNA, the CDR3 is TGTGCCAGCAGCTTCAGCGCTGACTACGAGCAGTACTTC.

V is TRBV27 and J is TRBJ2-7; 7 bases match TRBD1. Trimming at V came to 2 bases and at J to 2 bases, leaving 6 bases not matched to a gene. CDR3 length: 15 residues. Germline V gene sequence: CDR1 MNHEY, CDR2 SMNVEV (reference sequence). The chain's CDR3 is CASSLLGGFTYEQYF. The CDR3 DNA sequence: TGTGCCAGCAGTTTACTAGGGGGCTTCACCTACGAGCAGTACTTC.

This clonotype has at least ten counts. The chain links TRBV11-2 to TRBJ2-3; 8 nucleotides align to TRBD2. The germline CDR1 and CDR2 sequences are SGHAT and FQNNGV. The length of the CDR3 is 15 residues. After removal of 1 base from V and 2 bases from J, the junction contained 2 bases not matched to a gene. In DNA, the CDR3 is TGTGCCAGCAGCTTAGCCGGGAGGGCCACAGATACGCAGTATTTT. Protein sequence: CASSLAGRATDTQYF.

In its sample, this clonotype was seen many times. The V and J genes are TRBV9 and TRBJ1-1; D remains unclear. V gave up 7 bases and J gave up 2 bases, with 9 bases separating them. CDR3 length: 12 amino acids. Germline V CDR1 and CDR2: SGDLS, YYNGEE. The CDR3 DNA reads as TGTGCCAGCTCCAGGACCAACACTGAAGCTTTCTTT. Encoded protein: CASSRTNTEAFF.

The table lists this clonotype with a few counts. In DNA, the CDR3 is TGCGCCAGCAGCCAAGTGTCCAGGGCACCCTGGGGCCAGCATTTT. Protein product: CASSQVSRAPWGQHF. V gene TRBV4-1 combines with J gene TRBJ1-5; tentative D call: TRBD1 (5 bases). V lost 1 base to trimming and J lost 12 bases, with 19 bases between them. Germline values: CDR1 MGHRA, CDR2 YSYEKL. This CDR3 has 15 residues.

For this clonotype: This CDR3 fails to terminate in the conserved phenylalanine or tryptophan, so it likely reflects a read error. J is TRBJ1-2 and V is TRBV12-3 or TRBV12-4; D is ambiguous. This CDR3 contains 16 residues. Deletions cut 5 bases from V and 5 bases from J, with 21 bases between. In DNA, the CDR3 is TGTGCCAGCAGTCCGGAGCCTGAGTTCCCCTCATATGGCTACACCCTC. Translated: CASSPEPEFPSYGYTL.

There are many counts of this clonotype. The chain uses TRBV2 and TRBJ1-6, with unresolved D. Germline V lookup: CDR1 SNHLY, CDR2 FYNNEI. The V gene lost 4 bases and the J gene lost 8 bases, with 15 bases spanning the gap. The CDR3 runs to 15 residues. CDR3 loop: CASSVRVSLDSPLHF. CDR3 DNA: TGTGCCAGCAGTGTGAGGGTCAGCCTCGATTCACCCCTCCACTTT. The complete variable domain, with remaining parts taken from reference TRBV2 and TRBJ1-6, reads EPEVTQTPSHQVTQMGQEVILRCVPISNHLYFYWYRQILGQKVEFLVSFYNNEISEKSEIFDDQFSVERPDGSNFTLKIRSTKLEDSAMYFCASSVRVSLDSPLHFGNGTRLTVT.

This clonotype was observed many times. V and J are TRBV28 and TRBJ1-5; 8 bases fit TRBD1. Germline CDR1 is MDHEN and CDR2 is SYDVKM. With 2 bases clipped from V and 6 bases from J, the junction kept 6 bases outside the gene matches. The CDR3 is 15 amino acids. CDR3 sequence reads: CASSLEAGGGQPQHF. The DNA for the CDR3 is TGTGCCAGCAGTTTAGAGGCAGGGGGCGGTCAGCCCCAGCATTTT.

This clonotype appeared many times. The rearrangement joins TRBV5-1 to TRBJ1-1; D unclear. The CDR3 length is 14 residues. Trimming removed 1 base at V and 0 bases at J, with 7 bases between. Per germline, CDR1 SGHRS and CDR2 YFSETQ. The CDR3 region has the DNA TGCGCCAGCAGCTTGTCACTCATGAACACTGAAGCTTTCTTT. Encoded protein: CASSLSLMNTEAFF.

This clonotype showed up just once. A much larger clone sits a single nucleotide away, making a read error possible. As the CDR3 is not closed by the conserved phenylalanine or tryptophan, this likely results from a read error. The chain uses TRBV7-8 and TRBJ2-7; unclear D gene. Looked up from germline, CDR1 is SGHVS and CDR2 is FQNEAQ. The CDR3 runs 15 residues. V lost 8 bases and J lost 0, with 17 bases in between. The CDR3 spells CASRIGALSSYEQYS. CDR3 sequence (DNA): TGTGCCAGCCGGATCGGAGCGCTAAGCTCCTACGAGCAGTACTCC.

The chain employs TRBV4-1 and TRBJ2-7, with unresolved D. V was trimmed by 4 bases and J by 0 bases, leaving 16 bases between them. The CDR3 is made up of 16 amino acids. Germline V lookup: CDR1 MGHRA, CDR2 YSYEKL. In nucleotides, the CDR3 is TGCGCCAGCAGCCCCGATACAAACACTATCTCCTACGAGCAGTACTTC. Translating gives CASSPDTNTISYEQYF.

There are many counts of this clonotype. The chain recombines TRBV7-9 with TRBJ2-3, with 9 bases aligning to TRBD2. J was trimmed by 2 bases and V by 6 bases; bases with no gene match: 12. CDR1 SEHNR and CDR2 FQNEAQ come from the germline V gene (reference sequence). This CDR3 has 17 residues. CDR3 nucleotide sequence: TGTGCCAGCAGAGATCAGACTAGCGGCCCCCACACAGATACGCAGTATTTT. Its translation: CASRDQTSGPHTDTQYF.

The V gene is TRBV4-1, the J gene TRBJ2-1; 10 bases match TRBD1. Germline V CDR1 and CDR2: MGHRA, YSYEKL. This CDR3 is 18 amino acids long. With 4 bases clipped from V and 0 bases from J, the junction kept 9 bases outside the gene matches. Here the CDR3 reads CASSLRTGGQGSYNEQFF. Written as DNA, the CDR3 is TGCGCCAGCAGCCTTCGGACAGGGGGTCAAGGCTCCTACAATGAGCAGTTCTTC.

About this clonotype itself: A read error is likely, as this CDR3 ends without the conserved phenylalanine or tryptophan. This chain links TRBV6-2 or TRBV6-3 with TRBJ2-7, with 7 bases fitting TRBD2. CDR3 size: 13 residues. CDR1 and CDR2 (germline): MNHEY, SVGEGT. Unmatched junction bases numbered 2, after V lost 4 bases and J lost 2 bases. CDR3 nucleotides: TGTGCCAGCAGTTCGGGACTAACCTACGAGCAGTACTCC. Protein sequence: CASSSGLTYEQYS.